Below are 7 T cell receptor beta chains sequenced from a single sample in a study of blood T cell repertoires in COVID-19. This table comes from immunoSEQ multiplex PCR, and its TCRdb copy is limited to in-frame clones, with some not included. The sample lists 70,000 to 100,000 clones; about 70% were seen once. The sequenced sample consisted of peripheral blood. These receptor sequences come from a woman aged 55-70 years in a cohort sampled during active or convalescent COVID-19.

J is TRBJ2-1 and V is TRBV28; tentative D call: TRBD1 (5 bases). Germline V lookup: CDR1 MDHEN, CDR2 SYDVKM. This CDR3 has 15 amino acids. V was shortened by 5 bases and J by 3 bases, with 14 bases between the two germline ends. This chain's CDR3 is CASSPDPGNYNEQFF. The CDR3 DNA reads TGTGCCAGCAGTCCAGATCCAGGGAACTACAATGAGCAGTTCTTC.

V is TRBV18 and J is TRBJ2-3; 11 bases agree with TRBD2. The CDR3 covers 16 residues. Per the germline V gene, CDR1 is KGHSH and CDR2 is LQKENI. V trimming: 2 bases; J trimming: 6 bases; junction bases outside the gene matches: 7. The CDR3, as DNA: TGTGCCAGCTCACCATCACTAGCGGGGGCTGGGGATACGCAGTATTTT. It specifies CASSPSLAGAGDTQYF.

This chain joins TRBV19 and TRBJ2-1; 9 bases are a match to TRBD2. J lost 2 bases, V lost 4 bases, and 3 bases had no gene match. This CDR3 is built from 15 residues. Germline assignment: CDR1 LNHDA and CDR2 SQIVND (reference sequence). The CDR3 reads CASSTSSGAYNEQFF. The CDR3 nucleotides are TGTGCCAGTAGTACATCTAGCGGGGCCTACAATGAGCAGTTCTTC.

This clone was observed at least ten times. The chain is built from TRBV5-8 and TRBJ2-1; D is possibly TRBD1 (5 bases). Germline V gene data show CDR1 as SGHTS and CDR2 as YDEGEE. Trimming left V 1 base short and J 3 bases short, with 8 bases between. This CDR3 comprises 14 residues. CDR3 in DNA: TGTGCCAGCAGCTTGTTGACAGACTACAATGAGCAGTTCTTC. This translates into CASSLLTDYNEQFF.

The sample holds a few counts of this clone. Distinct nucleotide sequences in the sample also encode this CDR3. J is TRBJ2-7 and V is TRBV7-2, with 9 bases aligning to TRBD2. Germline trimming cut 3 bases from V and 7 bases from J; bases unmatched to any gene: 4. CDR1 is SGHTA and CDR2 is FQGNSA in the germline V gene. There are 13 residues in the CDR3. The CDR3 is CASSLGGGGEQYF. Here the CDR3 DNA reads TGTGCCAGCAGCTTGGGCGGGGGGGGTGAGCAGTACTTC.

The chain uses TRBV7-2 and TRBJ2-3, with 7 nucleotides matching TRBD2. The CDR3 runs 15 residues. V shed 0 bases, J shed 2 bases, and the junction held 2 bases outside the gene matches. Germline assignment: CDR1 SGHTA and CDR2 FQGNSA. The CDR3 DNA reads TGTGCCAGCAGCTTAGCGGGGACTAACACAGATACGCAGTATTTT. As protein: CASSLAGTNTDTQYF.

The chain combines TRBV2 with TRBJ2-2; the match to TRBD2 covers 7 bases. Germline lookup yields CDR1 SNHLY and CDR2 FYNNEI. The CDR3 loop spans 18 amino acids. V lost 3 bases, J lost 0 bases, and 10 bases stayed unmatched. DNA of the CDR3: TGTGCCAGCAGTGAGGGTGAGACTAGCAGGACGAACACCGGGGAGCTGTTTTTT. It yields the protein CASSEGETSRTNTGELFF. The full variable domain, completed using reference TRBV2 and TRBJ2-2, is EPEVTQTPSHQVTQMGQEVILRCVPISNHLYFYWYRQILGQKVEFLVSFYNNEISEKSEIFDDQFSVERPDGSNFTLKIRSTKLEDSAMYFCASSEGETSRTNTGELFFGEGSRLTVL.